This T cell receptor (beta chain) was sequenced during a study of blood T cell repertoires in COVID-19 (dated by TCRdb to between 2020 and 2021). For the wider study: The collaborator samples originated in the United States, Italy and Spain and spanned the acute and convalescent phases of COVID-19. The samples were drawn from the first 160 participants of the ongoing ImmuneRACE study and from 1,254 subjects provided by 6 global collaborators. The material from the prospective study consisted of cDNA or gDNA derived from T cells, B-cell-depleted T cells, or PBMCs. The dataset comprised deeply sampled blood TCRbeta repertoires from subjects exposed to, actively infected with, or recovered from COVID-19. The repertoires were released in a freely available public database intended as a resource for research on the immune response to SARS-CoV-2. Where available, HLA class I and class II types were taken from metadata supplied by the sample provider and were not determined by assay-based typing. A de-identified subject ID, COVID-19 status, age in years and sex were almost always included in the sample metadata. Results the study describes overall, beyond this receptor: How much clinical and demographic metadata was included differed by source and by participant, and the metadata was provided uncurated.

The immunoSEQ Assay, a bias-controlled multiplex PCR, was used to amplify TCRbeta CDR3 regions from genomic DNA. Concerning the study's data processing: Nucleated cell counts per sample were estimated from amplification of reference gene primers within the assay. To quantify the absolute abundance of each unique TCRbeta CDR3 rearrangement, sequence reads were collapsed and filtered. Productive Simpson clonality was computed per sample as the square root of Simpson's diversity index over productive rearrangements. In TCRdb, the immuneACCESS table is reduced to in-frame sequences with V and J assigned. These tables do not hold every clone; where another copy was compared, an unresolved V gene accounts for under half, and the others remain unexplained. Clone size and the V and J calls come from that table; the DNA yielded D and trimming. The sample yields almost 250,000 clones; about 82% were counted once. The ten largest clonotypes hold over 7.5% of the sample.

In the prospective study, participants were roughly 18 to 100 years old, resided in 20 to 30 geographic areas of the United States, and were enrolled through a virtual design. Cohort assignment in the prospective study relied on participant-reported clinical history from a screening survey and a study questionnaire. In the prospective study, mobile phlebotomists collected whole blood, serum and a nasopharyngeal or oropharyngeal swab from each participant. Participants in the prospective study had the option to provide additional blood draws and questionnaires over an approximately 2-month period. Prospective study blood samples were shipped either frozen or at room temperature before DNA extraction. Turning to this clone: Its antigen specificity is not known. No qualities accompany the bases; no much larger clone lies one base away.

According to the germline V gene (reference sequence), CDR1 reads MNHEY and CDR2 reads SMNVEV. Here V drops 6 bases and J drops 4 bases, and the junction holds 4 bases not matched to any gene. From the cysteine up to the phenylalanine, the CDR3 has a length of 13 residues. The sequence is cut down to CDR3 DNA, 39 bases in frame from base 1. The receptor was isolated from a woman between 45 and 60 years old with acute COVID-19. The chain is made from TRBV27 and TRBJ1-1; 8 bases in between match TRBD1. Sequenced material: PBMCs or T cells enriched from blood (not recorded which). CDR3 sequence: CASSRDRGTEAFF. The DNA sequence is TGTGCCAGCAGCCGCGACAGGGGCACTGAAGCTTTCTTT.